The T cell receptor beta chain under discussion was sequenced for a study of technical replicates of blood from a few donors. Germline V gives CDR1 SGHRS, CDR2 YFSETQ. The CDR3 is 14 residues long. V was clipped by 3 bases and J by 0 bases, with 9 bases between them. This clone was picked up one time. The method was immunoSEQ multiplex PCR; TCRdb's version includes in-frame clones alone and lacks a portion of them. Of tens of thousands of clones in the sample, about 96% were seen once. This TCR was sampled from a human donor in good health. The sequenced sample was T cells isolated from PBMCs. The rearrangement joins TRBV5-1 to TRBJ1-1; D not certain. CDR3 amino acids: CASSYEVLNTEAFF. For the CDR3, the DNA is TGCGCCAGCAGCTATGAGGTTTTGAACACTGAAGCTTTCTTT. The full variable domain, rest sourced from reference TRBV5-1 and TRBJ1-1, is KAGVTQTPRYLIKTRGQQVTLSCSPISGHRSVSWYQQTPGQGLQFLFEYFSETQRNKGNFPGRFSGRQFSNSRSEMNVSTLELGDSALYLCASSYEVLNTEAFFGQGTRLTVV.